This T cell receptor (beta chain) was sequenced for a study of post-analysis software for immune sequencing data. About the research overall: Included courses were relapsing-remitting and secondary progressive multiple sclerosis; progressive-relapsing multiple sclerosis was also included. Study-level findings and limits: Versus controls, multiple sclerosis patients showed significantly lower diversity (normalized Chao1). Controls showed lower frequencies than patients for several TRBV segments, and TRBV5-6, TRBV5-1 and TRBV20-1 were among these.

Losses at the gene ends were 3 bases for V and 3 bases for J; bases not matched to a gene: 4. This CDR3 region has 14 residues. Unique molecular identifiers tagged the TCR beta cDNA libraries. Each CDR3 protein is one row after TCRdb ran MiXCR on the PCR reads. The data contain about 200,000 distinct CDR3 sequences, roughly 30% of them singletons. There are many counts of this clonotype. Its antigen is undetermined. This receptor was identified in a girl younger than 18 with multiple sclerosis. Sequencing used blood. The V and J genes are TRBV12-3 or TRBV12-4 and TRBJ2-7; 8 nucleotides agree with TRBD1. CDR3: CASSFGTGDYEQYF. DNA of the CDR3: TGTGCCAGCAGTTTCGGGACAGGCGACTACGAGCAGTACTTC.